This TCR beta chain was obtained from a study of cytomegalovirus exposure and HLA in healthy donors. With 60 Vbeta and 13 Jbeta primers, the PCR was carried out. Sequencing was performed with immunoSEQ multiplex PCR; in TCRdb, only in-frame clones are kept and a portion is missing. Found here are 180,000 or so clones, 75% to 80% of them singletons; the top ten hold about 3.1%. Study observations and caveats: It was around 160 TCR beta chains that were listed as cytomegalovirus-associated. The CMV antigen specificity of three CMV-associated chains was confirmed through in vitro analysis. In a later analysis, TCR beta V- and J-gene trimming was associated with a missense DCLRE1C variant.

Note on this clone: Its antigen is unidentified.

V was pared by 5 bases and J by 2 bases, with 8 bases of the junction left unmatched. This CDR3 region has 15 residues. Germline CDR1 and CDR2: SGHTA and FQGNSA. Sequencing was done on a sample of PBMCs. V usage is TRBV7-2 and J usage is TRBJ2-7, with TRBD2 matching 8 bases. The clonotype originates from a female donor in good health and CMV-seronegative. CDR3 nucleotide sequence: TGTGCCAGCAGCCTCCGGACTAGCTTCCCCTACGAGCAGTACTTC. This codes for CASSLRTSFPYEQYF.